This TCR beta chain was sequenced in a study of blood T cell repertoires in COVID-19. Study overall: PBMCs, B-cell-depleted T cells, or T cells were the source of the cDNA or gDNA that made up the material.

The table came from immunoSEQ multiplex PCR; TCRdb's copy has only in-frame clones and leaves some out. The sample contains 200,000 to 250,000 clones, 70% to 90% of which appear only once. Cohort assignment relied on participant-reported clinical history. This clonotype was sampled from a woman between 45 and 60 years old in a cohort exposed to, infected with or recovered from COVID-19 (not recorded which). Sequencing was done on a sample of PBMCs or T cells enriched from blood (not recorded which).

CDR3 bases: TGTGCCAGCGCCTACGGGACTAATCTTCCGTACTTC. Protein sequence: CASAYGTNLPYF. The chain uses TRBV2 and TRBJ2-7; 7 bases are a match to TRBD2. The junction had 13 bases not matched to a gene; V was cut back by 8 bases and J by 12 bases. Germline V gene sequence: CDR1 SNHLY, CDR2 FYNNEI. The CDR3 contains 12 residues.